The sequence of this T cell receptor beta chain was determined in a study of Graves' ophthalmopathy and Graves' hyperthyroidism. Study overall: Hyperthyroidism was considered stable when no ophthalmopathy appeared within 18 months of follow-up.

Included hyperthyroidism patients were aged 18 to 65 and newly diagnosed (under 2 months' duration). Pregnant or lactating patients and those with other autoimmune diseases or uncontrolled infections were excluded. This clonotype turned up a few times. The CDR3 covers 13 residues. Losses at the gene ends were 9 bases for V and 7 bases for J; bases not matched to a gene: 7. CDR1 is ENHRY and CDR2 is SYGVKD in the germline V gene. The study amplified TCR beta CDR3 regions using RNA transcripts. HTBI primers were employed in first-round RT-PCR, then a second-round multiplex PCR followed. MiXCR, applied by TCRdb to the multiplex PCR reads, yields one record per CDR3 protein. Of about 1.1 million distinct CDR3 sequences listed, about 35% are singletons.

The chain recombines TRBV10-3 with TRBJ1-4, with 8 bases identical to TRBD1. The clonotype comes from an adult man with Graves' hyperthyroidism. The sequenced sample was peripheral blood or thyroid tissue (not recorded which). The CDR3 is CAISTGVSEKLFF. The DNA of the CDR3 is TGTGCCATTTCGACAGGGGTCAGTGAAAAACTGTTTTTT.